The next 27 T cell receptor beta chains were all read from a single sample in a study of blood T cells in healthy people across ages (dated by TCRdb to 2015 to 2017). Preparation of the library involved 5' RACE. The instrument given in TCRdb is Illumina HiSeq 2500. A second roughly 6 to 11 cycle PCR used a sample-barcoded 5' primer and a J-beta primer mix. TCRdb reprocessed the public reads (quality trimming at Q25 with fastp, clone calling with MiXCR) and kept in-frame beta chains. Here each entry gathers all rows of one CDR3 protein and keeps the most common genes and DNA. A total of about 1.6 million distinct CDR3 sequences appear in this sample, around 35% of them only once. The ten largest clonotypes hold around 11% of the sample. Sequenced material: blood. The receptors were gathered from a woman aged 25 to 39 in good health.

V usage is TRBV6-5 and J usage is TRBJ2-5, with 10 nucleotides matching TRBD2. V lost 0 bases to trimming and J lost 5 bases; unmatched junction nucleotides: 12. There are 18 residues in the CDR3. Germline lookup yields CDR1 MNHEY and CDR2 SVGAGI. CDR3 residues: CASSYSLFSGGTGETQYF. The CDR3 nucleotides read TGTGCCAGCAGTTACTCGCTCTTTAGCGGGGGGACAGGCGAGACCCAGTACTTC.

This clonotype was detected many times. The chain carries TRBV3-1 and TRBJ2-1; D remains unclear. This CDR3 is 16 amino acids long. Germline values: CDR1 LGHDT, CDR2 YNNKEL (reference sequence). The germline V and J ends were trimmed by 0 bases and 5 bases, with 14 bases remaining between them. The CDR3 here is CASSQDETPTNNEQFF. DNA of the CDR3: TGTGCCAGCAGCCAAGATGAAACTCCTACCAACAATGAGCAGTTCTTC.

This clonotype was observed many times. The CDR3 is CASSLGTGGDNEQFF. CDR3 DNA: TGTGCCAGCAGTTTAGGGACAGGGGGTGACAATGAGCAGTTCTTC. The J gene is TRBJ2-1, the V gene TRBV27, with 11 nucleotides matching TRBD1. Trimming removed 2 bases from V and 5 bases from J; junction bases left unmatched: 2. The CDR3 is 15 amino acids. The germline CDR1 and CDR2 sequences are MNHEY and SMNVEV (reference sequence).

This clonotype was observed a few times. The CDR3 nucleotides are TGTGCCAGCAAACCCGGCGGGGGAGTGTACAATGAGCAGTTCTTC. Its protein product is CASKPGGGVYNEQFF. V usage is TRBV6-2 or TRBV6-3 and J usage is TRBJ2-1; 7 bases line up with TRBD2. This CDR3 region has 15 residues. Germline loops: CDR1 MNHEY, CDR2 SVGEGT. V dropped 7 bases and J dropped 4; count of bases not matched to a gene: 10.

This clonotype appeared a few times. The chain carries TRBV20-1 and TRBJ2-7; a possible D gene is TRBD1 (6 bases). The CDR3 runs to 13 residues. The V gene lost 4 bases and the J gene lost 4 bases, with 14 bases spanning the gap. Germline V gene data show CDR1 as DFQATT and CDR2 as SNEGSKA (reference sequence). In DNA form, the CDR3 reads TGCAGTGCTAAGGGGGAACAGGCGTACGAGCAGTACTTC. This codes for CSAKGEQAYEQYF.

This clonotype was detected ten times or more. The chain links TRBV7-9 to TRBJ2-5, with D perhaps matching TRBD1 (5 bases). Deletions cut 5 bases from V and 5 bases from J, with 15 bases between. Germline V gives CDR1 SEHNR, CDR2 FQNEAQ (reference sequence). The length of the CDR3 is 14 residues. The DNA for the CDR3 is TGTGCCAGCAGCCCCCGGTCCCCAGGGGAGACCCAGTACTTC. Its protein is CASSPRSPGETQYF.

The chain uses TRBV7-2 and TRBJ2-7, with D hard to call. Deletions cut 1 base from V and 6 bases from J, with 19 bases between. The CDR3 runs to 16 residues. CDR1 and CDR2 from the germline V gene are SGHTA and FQGNSA. The CDR3 is CASSLGSPTVMAEQYF. The CDR3 DNA is TGTGCCAGCAGCTTAGGGTCCCCGACTGTTATGGCCGAGCAGTACTTC. The full variable domain, rest sourced from reference TRBV7-2 and TRBJ2-7, is GAGVSQSPSNKVTEKGKDVELRCDPISGHTALYWYRQSLGQGLEFLIYFQGNSAPDKSGLPSDRFSAERTGGSVSTLTIQRTQQEDSAVYLCASSLGSPTVMAEQYFGPGTRLTVT.

In this sample, this clonotype turned up many times. This chain links TRBV20-1 with TRBJ1-6; possibly TRBD1 for D (6 bases). Germline lookup yields CDR1 DFQATT and CDR2 SNEGSKA (reference sequence). This CDR3 region has 15 residues. The germline V and J ends were trimmed by 1 base and 9 bases, with 16 bases remaining between them. The CDR3 nucleotides are TGCAGTGCTAGAGTCCGGGGGCAAGATGGTTCACCCCTCCACTTT. It translates to CSARVRGQDGSPLHF.

Note on this clonotype: This may arise from a read error, as a much more abundant clone is one base away. V and J are TRBV5-4 and TRBJ2-3; D possibly corresponds to TRBD2 (5 bases). The length of the CDR3 is 15 residues. The germline V gene has CDR1 SGHNT and CDR2 YYREEE (reference sequence). The CDR3 spells CACSSPTGAVDTQYF. CDR3 nucleotide sequence: TGTGCCTGCAGTTCCCCGACTGGAGCGGTGGATACGCAGTATTTT. The variable domain in full, completed from reference TRBV5-4 and TRBJ2-3, reads ETGVTQSPTHLIKTRGQQVTLRCSSQSGHNTVSWYQQALGQGPQFIFQYYREEENGRGNFPPRFSGLQFPNYSSELNVNALELDDSALYLCACSSPTGAVDTQYFGPGTRLTVL.

This clonotype occurred a few times. CDR3 amino acids: CAISESAVGDEQFF. In DNA, the CDR3 is TGTGCCATCAGTGAGTCGGCGGTTGGGGATGAGCAGTTCTTC. The J gene is TRBJ2-1, the V gene TRBV10-3; D gene unclear. Germline V gives CDR1 ENHRY, CDR2 SYGVKD. The CDR3 contains 14 residues. Trimming removed 0 bases from V and 8 bases from J, with 11 bases in between.

This chain joins TRBV6-6 and TRBJ2-1, with TRBD1 matching over 8 bases. This CDR3 has 14 amino acids. Germline V gives CDR1 MNHNY, CDR2 SVGAGI (reference sequence). Trimming removed 2 bases from V and 5 bases from J; junction bases left unmatched: 2. The CDR3 reads CASSYPGQDNEQFF. CDR3 coding DNA: TGTGCCAGCAGTTACCCGGGACAGGACAATGAGCAGTTCTTC.

The sample holds a few counts of this clonotype. The gene calls are TRBV20-1 and TRBJ2-4; 11 bases fit TRBD2. The DNA end is more similar to TRBJ2-7, so the J call may be wrong. The CDR3 loop spans 14 amino acids. CDR1 and CDR2 (germline): DFQATT, SNEGSKA (reference sequence). DNA of the CDR3: TGCAGTGCTAGACGAACTAGCGGGAGTCCCGAGCAGTACTTC. This codes for CSARRTSGSPEQYF.

This chain uses TRBV28 with TRBJ2-4; D is perhaps TRBD2 (5 bases). CDR1 is MDHEN and CDR2 is SYDVKM in the germline V gene. V dropped 1 base and J dropped 13 bases, with 20 bases sitting between them. CDR3 length: 15 residues. CDR3 DNA sequence: TGTGCCAGCAGTTTATATGGAGGAGGCCCAGGTGAGCAGTACTTC. Amino acids: CASSLYGGGPGEQYF. Full variable domain (remainder filled in from reference TRBV28 and TRBJ2-4): DVKVTQSSRYLVKRTGEKVFLECVQDMDHENMFWYRQDPGLGLRLIYFSYDVKMKEKGDIPEGYSVSREKKERFSLILESASTNQTSMYLCASSLYGGGPGEQYFGAGTRLSVL.

This clonotype has a handful of counts. This chain links TRBV7-8 with TRBJ2-7; D gene uncertain. This CDR3 has 14 amino acids. Trimming cost V 3 bases and J 5 bases, with 14 bases left between them. Germline loops: CDR1 SGHVS, CDR2 FQNEAQ. The CDR3 loop reads CASSFETGPNEQYF. The CDR3 bases are TGTGCCAGCAGCTTTGAAACTGGCCCCAACGAGCAGTACTTC.

Note on this clonotype: An end of the junction does not agree with germline; a read error may underlie this. V usage is TRBV4-1 and J usage is TRBJ2-2; 10 bases are a match to TRBD2. Germline V gene data show CDR1 as MGHRA and CDR2 as YSYEKL. The CDR3 consists of 15 residues. The CDR3 DNA reads TGCGCCAGCAGCCGGCTAGCGGGAGTTATCGGGGGGCTGTTTTTT. Residues: CASSRLAGVIGGLFF.

This clonotype was seen a handful of times. Its ends do not fully match the called genes, so a read error is possible. J is TRBJ2-7 and V is TRBV7-9, with D possibly being TRBD2 (6 bases). This CDR3 comprises 13 residues. Germline lookup yields CDR1 SEHNR and CDR2 FQNEAQ (reference sequence). CDR3 coding DNA: TGTGCCAGCAGCCCCGGGACTTCCTGCGAGCAGTACTTC. Translation gives CASSPGTSCEQYF.

This clonotype turned up a few times. This chain joins TRBV24-1 and TRBJ2-5; D is possibly TRBD1 (5 bases). The CDR3 runs to 13 residues. Trimming took 7 bases from V and 5 from J, leaving 13 bases between them. In germline, CDR1 is KGHDR, CDR2 SFDVKD. The CDR3 is CATSGHLVETQYF. CDR3 DNA: TGTGCCACCAGCGGACACCTCGTGGAGACCCAGTACTTC.

The gene calls are TRBV6-1 and TRBJ1-2, with D perhaps matching TRBD1 (6 bases). The V and J ends lost 4 bases and 8 bases respectively, with 11 bases between them. In germline, CDR1 is MNHNS, CDR2 SASEGT. The CDR3 loop spans 12 amino acids. CDR3 protein: CASSVRTGGYTF. The CDR3 bases are TGTGCCAGCAGTGTTAGAACAGGGGGCTACACCTTC.

The CDR3, as DNA: TGCAGTGCTAGGGAAGGCAGGGGAGGTCGAAATCAGCCCCAGCATTTT. This translates into CSAREGRGGRNQPQHF. V gene TRBV20-1 combines with J gene TRBJ1-5, with a weak D call TRBD1 (6 bases). CDR3 length: 16 amino acids. V was pared by 3 bases and J by 4 bases, with 19 bases between. Germline V gene lookup returns CDR1 DFQATT and CDR2 SNEGSKA (reference sequence).

The chain employs TRBV20-1 and TRBJ2-5; 8 bases are shared with TRBD2. The V and J ends lost 5 bases and 4 bases, in that order; junction bases with no gene match: 3. CDR1 is DFQATT and CDR2 is SNEGSKA in the germline V gene (reference sequence). The CDR3 is 12 residues long. CDR3 amino acids: CSACLAGETQYF. The CDR3 coding sequence is TGCAGTGCTTGTCTAGCGGGAGAGACCCAGTACTTC.

The J gene is TRBJ2-3, the V gene TRBV28; 8 positions agree with TRBD2. From germline, CDR1 is MDHEN and CDR2 SYDVKM. This CDR3 is 15 amino acids long. Losses at the gene ends were 6 bases for V and 3 bases for J; bases not matched to a gene: 8. In nucleotides, the CDR3 is TGTGCCAGCAGGCCCAGCGGGAGATGGACAGATACGCAGTATTTT. Translating it yields CASRPSGRWTDTQYF. The full variable domain, rest sourced from reference TRBV28 and TRBJ2-3, is DVKVTQSSRYLVKRTGEKVFLECVQDMDHENMFWYRQDPGLGLRLIYFSYDVKMKEKGDIPEGYSVSREKKERFSLILESASTNQTSMYLCASRPSGRWTDTQYFGPGTRLTVL.

This clonotype was counted only a few times. The chain recombines TRBV27 with TRBJ1-2; D gene uncertain. Germline assignment: CDR1 MNHEY and CDR2 SMNVEV (reference sequence). V lost 4 bases and J 4 bases, leaving 10 bases between the germline ends. The CDR3 runs to 13 residues. Here the CDR3 DNA reads TGTGCCAGCAGTTCTATCTTGTCCTATGGCTACACCTTC. It codes for CASSSILSYGYTF.

V and J are TRBV20-1 and TRBJ2-5; 8 bases are a match to TRBD2. Germline V gene data show CDR1 as DFQATT and CDR2 as SNEGSKA (reference sequence). Trimming took 2 bases from V and 5 from J; bases not matched to a gene: 10. The CDR3 loop spans 15 amino acids. For the CDR3, the DNA is TGCAGTGCTAGACTAGCGGGTCTCTCTTGGGAGACCCAGTACTTC. Protein: CSARLAGLSWETQYF.

V usage is TRBV14 and J usage is TRBJ2-1; 9 bases are a match to TRBD2. The CDR3 is made up of 15 amino acids. The germline V gene encodes CDR1 SGHDN and CDR2 FVKESK. V gave up 3 bases and J gave up 9 bases; unmatched junction bases: 9. In DNA form, the CDR3 reads TGTGCCAGCAGCCACCCCCCTAGCGGGAACGCTGAGCAGTTCTTC. Encoded protein: CASSHPPSGNAEQFF.

The rearrangement uses TRBV3-1 and TRBJ2-3; 8 bases fit TRBD2. The CDR3 length is 15 residues. Germline loops: CDR1 LGHDT, CDR2 YNNKEL (reference sequence). The trim removed 4 bases at V and 5 bases at J, leaving 8 bases unmatched. In nucleotides, the CDR3 is TGTGCCAGCAGCCCCCGAGCGGGAGCTATAGATACGCAGTATTTT. Translated, it gives CASSPRAGAIDTQYF.

This clonotype was counted between two and nine times. The CDR3 is CAWSVQGGGSGYF. The CDR3, as DNA: TGTGCCTGGAGTGTACAAGGGGGAGGATCGGGGTACTTC. The chain combines TRBV30 with TRBJ2-7; D assignment may be TRBD1 or TRBD2 (6 bases each). There are 13 residues in the CDR3. The V end was cut by 0 bases, the J end by 12 bases, with 18 bases between. CDR1 is GTSNPN, CDR2 SVGIG, per germline (reference sequence).

V usage is TRBV28 and J usage is TRBJ2-5, with a tentative D call TRBD1 (5 bases). This CDR3 contains 15 residues. The germline V gene encodes CDR1 MDHEN and CDR2 SYDVKM. Trimming shortened V by 5 bases and J by 4 bases, and 17 bases separated the two germline ends. Here the CDR3 DNA reads TGTGCCAGCAGTCCCGGCAGGGTGTTCGTAGAGACCCAGTACTTC. It specifies CASSPGRVFVETQYF.